This TCR beta chain was sequenced during a study of blood T cell repertoires in COVID-19. Study context: There were acute and convalescent COVID-19 samples, and they came from the United States, Italy and Spain. The cDNA or gDNA used as material had been derived from T cells, B-cell-depleted T cells, or PBMCs.

Participants, roughly 18 to 90 years old, spanned about two dozen US areas. Assignment of participants to cohorts was predicated upon participant-reported clinical history. The germline gives CDR1 SGHRS, CDR2 YFSETQ. Trimming took 6 bases from V and 5 from J; bases not matched to a gene: 21. There are 19 residues in the CDR3. Data came from immunoSEQ multiplex PCR; TCRdb stores just in-frame clones and leaves some out. The sample has 200,000 to 300,000 clones, about 90% seen once. The gene calls are TRBV5-1 and TRBJ2-2; TRBD2 aligns across 8 bases. The receptor comes from a middle-aged woman with acute COVID-19. Sequenced sample: PBMCs or T cells enriched from blood (not recorded which). The CDR3 nucleotides are TGCGCCAGCACCCAGGGAGTTAGCGGGAAACCGGTGGGGACCGGGGAGCTGTTTTTT. Protein sequence: CASTQGVSGKPVGTGELFF.